This T cell receptor (beta chain) was captured in a study of blood T cell repertoires in COVID-19. Study summary: The study drew acute and convalescent COVID-19 samples from the United States, Italy and Spain. Sources were T cells, B-cell-depleted T cells, or PBMCs; the material itself was cDNA or gDNA.

Under the authors' procedure: Counts of nucleated cells, estimated from reference gene primer amplification, were obtained. The protocol was immunoSEQ multiplex PCR, while the TCRdb copy is restricted to in-frame clones and leaves out a portion. V and J calls and clone size come straight from that table; D and trimming were deduced from the DNA. The repertoire consists of around 140,000 clones, with roughly 73% occurring once and the leading ten covering approximately 9%. Between the trimmed V and J ends, which lost 4 bases and 8 bases, there was a span of 21 bases. The germline V gene has CDR1 MGHRA and CDR2 YSYEKL. CDR3 length: 16 amino acids.

This receptor was identified in a woman aged 45-59 years with active or convalescent COVID-19. V and J are TRBV4-1 and TRBJ2-1; possibly TRBD2 for D (6 bases). Sequenced sample: peripheral blood. The CDR3 sequence: CASSPRSPPGEDEQFF. The CDR3 nucleotides are TGCGCCAGCAGCCCCCGATCACCACCGGGAGAGGATGAGCAGTTCTTC.